This T cell receptor beta chain was captured in a study of T-cell reconstitution after alpha-beta-depleted transplantation in children. Molecular barcoding with unique molecular identifiers was used for the TCRbeta library. MiXCR, run by TCRdb on the PCR reads, gives a single entry per CDR3 protein. The table has around 450,000 distinct CDR3 sequences, roughly a tenth seen once. As to this clonotype: Its antigen is unknown. A read error is possible here, since a much larger clone lies one base away.

This CDR3 has 16 amino acids. Germline lookup yields CDR1 LGHNA and CDR2 YNFKEQ. Study-wide findings and caveats: From newly produced T cells came most of the T-cell counts and diversity one year after transplant.

The sequence was obtained from a child aged 2 to 10 with inherited bone marrow failure, due to receive a stem cell transplant. V is TRBV4-2 and J is TRBJ2-5; 7 positions agree with TRBD2. This specimen was PBMCs, taken before TCRalphabeta/CD19-depleted stem cell transplant. CDR3 nucleotides: TGTGCCAGCGGCCAAGAAGGTAGCGGAGCGGGGGAGACCCAGTACTTC. It translates to CASGQEGSGAGETQYF.